This T cell receptor beta chain was sequenced for a study of vaccination and CD4 T cells after COVID-19. As for the study in general: Mild disease affected roughly ten convalescent patients and severe disease one, all SARS-CoV-2 positive by nasal swab PCR. Blood was drawn a median 72 days post second dose, range 14 to 241. As their vaccination, participants received two doses of either BNT162b2 or mRNA-1273 vaccine.

MiXCR was run by TCRdb on the PCR reads, yielding one entry per CDR3 protein. The sample comprises about 24,000 distinct CDR3 sequences, around 50% of which are singletons, and around 1% rests with the top ten. On this clonotype: The antigen remains undetermined.

Study conclusions and caveats: Convalescent patients displayed spike mono-reactivity in 304 of 307 vaccine-specific clones.

CDR3 length: 19 residues. Germline CDR1 is DFQATT and CDR2 is SNEGSKA (reference sequence). V trimming: 1 base; J trimming: 4 bases; junction bases outside the gene matches: 16. This TCR was sampled from a human donor who had recovered from COVID-19. Specimen: CD4+ T cells from blood, collected before SARS-CoV-2 vaccination. V and J are TRBV20-1 and TRBJ2-1; 10 nucleotides agree with TRBD2. CDR3 nucleotide sequence: TGCAGTGCTAGAGTTCCTAGCGGGAGTTCGACCGGCACGTACAATGAGCAGTTCTTC. Its protein is CSARVPSGSSTGTYNEQFF.